This paragraph covers one TCR beta chain sequence. This sample was included in a study of shared T cell receptors in the human thymus. The CDR3 loop spans 14 amino acids. The ends lost 6 bases at V and 0 bases at J; junction bases unmatched: 2. Germline CDR1 SQVTM, CDR2 ANQGSEA. Sequencing used immunoSEQ multiplex PCR; TCRdb keeps in-frame clones, though not all of them. The repertoire includes over 650,000 clones, more than 70% of them detected once, and more than 0.009% sits in the top ten. This sample also appeared in a second study, on human thymus T cells. That study adds: Thymic tissue was derived from resections collected during corrective heart surgery. Use of V and J genes seemed skewed within the thymic and blood repertoires.

This TCR came from a boy in the first two years of life with a congenital heart defect. The sequencing sample was made of thymocytes. This chain connects TRBV29-1 to TRBJ2-1; 10 bases are a match to TRBD2. The CDR3 nucleotides read TGCAGCGTGCGGACTAGCGGCTCCTACAATGAGCAGTTCTTC. It encodes CSVRTSGSYNEQFF.